This T cell receptor (beta chain) was sequenced for a study of blood T cells in healthy people across ages. Study-level results: Reliance upon unsorted PBMCs precluded definitive naive versus antigen-experienced comparison. Roughly linearly, TCR beta diversity per million T cells fell as age increased.

A few counts support this clonotype. Its antigen is undetermined. Together with a sample-barcoded 5' primer, a J-beta primer mix was included in a second PCR lasting 7 to 11 cycles. TCRdb called the 5' RACE reads again in MiXCR, with one record for every CDR3 protein. The repertoire has about 1.6 million distinct CDR3 sequences, approximately 32% of them found once; the top ten carry about 11%. Whenever a sample was processed, at least 6 million PBMCs were isolated. The receptor comes from a woman aged 30 to 39 in good health. The sample consisted of blood.

The CDR3 reads CASSFAGGPSHEQYF. CDR3 nucleotides: TGTGCCAGCAGTTTCGCGGGAGGGCCGTCGCATGAGCAGTACTTC. This chain connects TRBV28 to TRBJ2-7, with 9 bases lining up with TRBD2. The CDR3 spans 15 residues. Germline assignment: CDR1 MDHEN and CDR2 SYDVKM. V lost 3 bases to trimming and J lost 7 bases; unmatched junction nucleotides: 10.